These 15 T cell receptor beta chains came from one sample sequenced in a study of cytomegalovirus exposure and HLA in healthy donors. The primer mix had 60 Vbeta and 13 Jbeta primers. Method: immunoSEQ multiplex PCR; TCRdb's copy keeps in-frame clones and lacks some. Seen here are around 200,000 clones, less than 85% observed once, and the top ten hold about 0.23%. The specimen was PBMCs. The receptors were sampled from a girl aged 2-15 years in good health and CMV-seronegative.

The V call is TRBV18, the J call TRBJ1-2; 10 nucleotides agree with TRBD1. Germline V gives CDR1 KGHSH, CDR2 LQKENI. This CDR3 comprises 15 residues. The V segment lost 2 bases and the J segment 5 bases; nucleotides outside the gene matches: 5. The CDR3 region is CASSPLPDRGYGYTF. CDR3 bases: TGTGCCAGCTCACCATTACCGGACAGGGGGTATGGCTACACCTTC. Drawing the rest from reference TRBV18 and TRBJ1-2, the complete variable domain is NAGVMQNPRHLVRRRGQEARLRCSPMKGHSHVYWYRQLPEEGLKFMVYLQKENIIDESGMPKERFSAEFPKEGPSILRIQQVVRGDSAAYFCASSPLPDRGYGYTFGSGTRLTVV.

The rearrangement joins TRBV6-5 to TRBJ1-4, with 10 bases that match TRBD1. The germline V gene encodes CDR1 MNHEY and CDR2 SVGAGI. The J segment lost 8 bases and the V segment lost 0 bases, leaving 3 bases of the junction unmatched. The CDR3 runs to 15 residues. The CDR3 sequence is CASSYSGQGEEKLFF. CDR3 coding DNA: TGTGCCAGCAGTTACTCAGGACAGGGGGAAGAAAAACTGTTTTTT.

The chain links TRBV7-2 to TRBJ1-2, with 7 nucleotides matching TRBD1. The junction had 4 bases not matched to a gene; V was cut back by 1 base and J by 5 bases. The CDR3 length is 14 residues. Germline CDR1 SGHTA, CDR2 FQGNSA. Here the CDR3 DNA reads TGTGCCAGCAGCTTAGGGACAGGCGGTTATGGCTACACCTTC. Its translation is CASSLGTGGYGYTF.

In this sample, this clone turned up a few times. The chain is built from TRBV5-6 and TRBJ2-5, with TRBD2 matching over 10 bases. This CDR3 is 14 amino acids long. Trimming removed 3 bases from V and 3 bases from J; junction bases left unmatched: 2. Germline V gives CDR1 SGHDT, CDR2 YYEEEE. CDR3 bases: TGTGCCAGCAGCTACGGGACTAGCGAAGAGACCCAGTACTTC. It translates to CASSYGTSEETQYF.

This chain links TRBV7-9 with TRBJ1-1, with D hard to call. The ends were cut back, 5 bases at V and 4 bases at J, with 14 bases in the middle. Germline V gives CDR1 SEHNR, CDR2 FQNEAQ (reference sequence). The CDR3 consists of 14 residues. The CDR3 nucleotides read TGTGCCAGCAGCCCCATTGGGGAGCGCACTGAAGCTTTCTTT. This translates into CASSPIGERTEAFF.

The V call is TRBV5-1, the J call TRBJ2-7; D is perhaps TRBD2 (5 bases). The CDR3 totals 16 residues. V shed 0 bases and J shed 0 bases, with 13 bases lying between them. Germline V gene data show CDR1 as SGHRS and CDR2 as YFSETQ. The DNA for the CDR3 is TGCGCCAGCAGCTTGGACGGAGCGGTGAGCTCCTACGAGCAGTACTTC. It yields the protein CASSLDGAVSSYEQYF.

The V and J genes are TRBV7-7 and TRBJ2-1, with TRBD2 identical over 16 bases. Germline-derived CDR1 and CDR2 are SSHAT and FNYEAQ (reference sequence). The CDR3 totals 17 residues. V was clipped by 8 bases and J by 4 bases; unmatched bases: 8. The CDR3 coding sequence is TGTGCCAGCGGCCCCGGGACTAGCGGGGGGGTGTACAATGAGCAGTTCTTC. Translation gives CASGPGTSGGVYNEQFF.

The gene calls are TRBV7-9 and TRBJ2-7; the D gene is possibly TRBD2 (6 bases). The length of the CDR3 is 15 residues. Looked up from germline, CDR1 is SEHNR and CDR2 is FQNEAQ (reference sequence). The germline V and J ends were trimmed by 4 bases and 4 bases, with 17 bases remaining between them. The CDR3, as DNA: TGTGCCAGCAGCTCCCGGGGGAGTCGGGTGTACGAGCAGTACTTC. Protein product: CASSSRGSRVYEQYF.

The DNA of the CDR3 is TGTGCCAGTAGTACGCCGGGGAATGAGCAGTTCTTC. Translation gives CASSTPGNEQFF. The rearrangement joins TRBV19 to TRBJ2-1; maybe TRBD2 (5 bases). The germline gives CDR1 LNHDA, CDR2 SQIVND (reference sequence). The CDR3 runs 12 residues. With 4 bases removed from V and 7 bases from J, the gap between germline ends came to 8 bases.

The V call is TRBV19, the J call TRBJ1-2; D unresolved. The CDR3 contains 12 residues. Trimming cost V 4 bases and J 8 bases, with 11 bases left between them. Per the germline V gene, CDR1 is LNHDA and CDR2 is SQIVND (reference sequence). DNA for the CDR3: TGTGCCAGTAGTACAGGATTTTGGGGCTACACCTTC. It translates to CASSTGFWGYTF.

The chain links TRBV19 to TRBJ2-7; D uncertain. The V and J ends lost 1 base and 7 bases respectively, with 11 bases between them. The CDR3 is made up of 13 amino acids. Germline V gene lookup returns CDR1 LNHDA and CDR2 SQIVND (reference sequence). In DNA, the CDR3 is TGTGCCAGTAGTATAGTCCTGATCGGGGAGCAGTACTTC. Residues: CASSIVLIGEQYF.

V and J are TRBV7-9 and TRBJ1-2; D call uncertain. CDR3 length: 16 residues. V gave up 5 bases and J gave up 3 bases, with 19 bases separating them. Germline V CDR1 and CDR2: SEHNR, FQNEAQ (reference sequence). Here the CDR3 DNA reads TGTGCCAGCAGCCCTATTGGGCCCCAGATGGACTATGGCTACACCTTC. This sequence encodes CASSPIGPQMDYGYTF.

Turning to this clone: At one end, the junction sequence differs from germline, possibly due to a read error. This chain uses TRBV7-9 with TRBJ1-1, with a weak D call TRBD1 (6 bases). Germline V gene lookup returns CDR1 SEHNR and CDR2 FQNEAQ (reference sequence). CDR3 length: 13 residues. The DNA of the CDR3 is TGTTCCAGCAGCTTACAAGAACAGGGTGAAGCTTTCTTT. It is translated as CSSSLQEQGEAFF.

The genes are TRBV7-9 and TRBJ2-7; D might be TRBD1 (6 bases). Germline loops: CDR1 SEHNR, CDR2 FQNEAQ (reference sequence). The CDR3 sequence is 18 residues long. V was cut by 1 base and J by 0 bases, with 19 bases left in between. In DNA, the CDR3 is TGTGCCAGCAGCTTAGTAACGGGACACGAACTCTACTCCTACGAGCAGTACTTC. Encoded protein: CASSLVTGHELYSYEQYF. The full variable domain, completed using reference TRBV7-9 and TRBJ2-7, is DTGVSQNPRHKITKRGQNVTFRCDPISEHNRLYWYRQTLGQGPEFLTYFQNEAQLEKSRLLSDRFSAERPKGSFSTLEIQRTEQGDSAMYLCASSLVTGHELYSYEQYFGPGTRLTVT.

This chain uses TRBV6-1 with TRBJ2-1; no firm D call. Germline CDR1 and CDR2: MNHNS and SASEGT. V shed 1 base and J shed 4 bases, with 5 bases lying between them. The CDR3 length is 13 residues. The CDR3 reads CASSEGSYNEQFF. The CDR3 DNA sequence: TGTGCCAGCAGTGAAGGTTCTTACAATGAGCAGTTCTTC.